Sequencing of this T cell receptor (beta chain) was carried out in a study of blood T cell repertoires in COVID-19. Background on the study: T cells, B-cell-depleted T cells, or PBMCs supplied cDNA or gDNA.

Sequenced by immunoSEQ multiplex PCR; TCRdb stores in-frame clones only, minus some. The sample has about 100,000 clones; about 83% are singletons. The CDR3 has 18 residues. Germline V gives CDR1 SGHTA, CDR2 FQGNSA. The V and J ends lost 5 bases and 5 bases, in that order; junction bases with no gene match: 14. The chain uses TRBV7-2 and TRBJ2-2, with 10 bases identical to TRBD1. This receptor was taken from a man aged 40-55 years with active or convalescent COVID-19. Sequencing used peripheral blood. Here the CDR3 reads CASSPTRGGQGRTGELFF. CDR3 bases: TGTGCCAGCAGCCCAACAAGGGGGGGACAGGGGAGAACCGGGGAGCTGTTTTTT.